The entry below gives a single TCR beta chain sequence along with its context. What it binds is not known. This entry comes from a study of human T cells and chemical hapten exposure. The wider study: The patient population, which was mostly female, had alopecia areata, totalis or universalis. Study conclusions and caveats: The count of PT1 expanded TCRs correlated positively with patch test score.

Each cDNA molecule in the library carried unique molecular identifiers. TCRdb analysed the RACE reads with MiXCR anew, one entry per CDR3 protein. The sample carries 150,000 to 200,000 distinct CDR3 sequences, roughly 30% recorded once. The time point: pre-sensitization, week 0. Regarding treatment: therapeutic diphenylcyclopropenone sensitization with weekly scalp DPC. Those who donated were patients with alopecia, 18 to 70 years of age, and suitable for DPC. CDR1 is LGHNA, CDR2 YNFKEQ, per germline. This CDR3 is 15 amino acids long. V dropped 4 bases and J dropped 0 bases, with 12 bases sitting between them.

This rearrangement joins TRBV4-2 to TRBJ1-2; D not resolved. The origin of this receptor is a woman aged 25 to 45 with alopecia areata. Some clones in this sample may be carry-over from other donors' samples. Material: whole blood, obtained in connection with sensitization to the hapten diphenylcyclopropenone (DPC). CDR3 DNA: TGTGCCAGCAGCCCGAAGGAAGGATCTAACTATGGCTACACCTTC. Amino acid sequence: CASSPKEGSNYGYTF.